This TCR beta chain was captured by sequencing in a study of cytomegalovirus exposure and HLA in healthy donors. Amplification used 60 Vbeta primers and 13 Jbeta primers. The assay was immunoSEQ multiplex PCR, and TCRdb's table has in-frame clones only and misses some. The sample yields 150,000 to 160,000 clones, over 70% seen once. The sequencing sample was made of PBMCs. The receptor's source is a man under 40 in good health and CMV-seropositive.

The CDR3 spells CASSLGLELHEQFF. The DNA of the CDR3 is TGTGCCAGCAGCTTAGGGCTAGAATTACATGAGCAGTTCTTC. The J gene is TRBJ2-1, the V gene TRBV7-6; no clear D. The CDR3 sequence is 14 residues long. Looked up from germline, CDR1 is SGHVS and CDR2 is FNYEAQ. V was cut by 1 base and J by 8 bases, with 12 bases left in between. Filled out from reference TRBV7-6 and TRBJ2-1, the complete variable domain reads GAGVSQSPRYKVTKRGQDVALRCDPISGHVSLYWYRQALGQGPEFLTYFNYEAQQDKSGLPNDRFSAERPEGSISTLTIQRTEQRDSAMYRCASSLGLELHEQFFGPGTRLTVL.